Following are 14 T cell receptor beta chains from one sample sequenced in a study of regulatory T cells in long-lasting Graves disease (dated by TCRdb to the early 2020s). The intended sense of this specimen's time point label: newly diagnosed GD, antithyroid drugs for less than 3 months. For both TCR sequencing and RNA sequencing, RNA was extracted from PBMCs in TRIzol. Library method: multiplex PCR. The data were produced on an Illumina HiSeq 4000. iRepertoire HTBI primers and Arm-PCR amplification of CDR3 regions were used to construct TCR beta libraries. The raw public data were reprocessed by TCRdb itself: fastp quality trimming at Q25, MiXCR clonotype calling, in-frame beta chains only. Entries are consolidated by CDR3 protein sequence, retaining the most common genes and DNA. Present in this sample are around 470,000 distinct CDR3 sequences, about 15% of which were seen just once. Approximately 15% of the sample belongs to the ten largest clones.

This same sample was also part of a study on T cells in Graves' hyperthyroidism and ophthalmopathy.

Sequencing was performed on peripheral blood mononuclear cells (PBMCs), taken at new diagnosis, from a patient treated with antithyroid drugs. The receptors originated from a woman in her 50s with Graves disease. Donor details come from another sample of the same person, matched by shared clones.

This clonotype showed up many times. CDR3 DNA: TGTGCCAGCAGCGCCAGACTAGCGGGAGGGCCAGGCAATGAGCAGTTCTTC. It encodes CASSARLAGGPGNEQFF. This chain links TRBV9 with TRBJ2-1, with 14 positions matching TRBD2. J lost 6 bases, V lost 3 bases, and 8 bases had no gene match. From germline, CDR1 is SGDLS and CDR2 YYNGEE. The CDR3 covers 17 residues.

Details on this clonotype: A much more abundant neighbour one base away suggests this may be a read error. The CDR3 DNA reads TGTGCCAGTCACCCCCCCGAGGCTGAGGCCAACGTCCTGACTTTC. This gives the protein CASHPPEAEANVLTF. This chain uses TRBV2 with TRBJ2-6; D is undetermined. The CDR3 covers 15 residues. Trimming shortened V by 9 bases and J by 6 bases, and 18 bases separated the two germline ends. Germline values: CDR1 SNHLY, CDR2 FYNNEI.

The chain recombines TRBV25-1 with TRBJ2-1; D remains unclear. The CDR3 is made up of 11 amino acids. CDR1 MGHDK and CDR2 SYGVNS come from the germline V gene. The V end was cut by 11 bases, the J end by 7 bases, with 12 bases between. CDR3 bases: TGTGCCGGCCAAGCAGCTAATGAGCAGTTCTTC. Translating it yields CAGQAANEQFF.

The chain employs TRBV20-1 and TRBJ2-1; 7 bases agree with TRBD1. Losses at the gene ends were 4 bases for V and 5 bases for J; bases not matched to a gene: 5. This CDR3 contains 13 residues. Per the germline V gene, CDR1 is DFQATT and CDR2 is SNEGSKA (reference sequence). CDR3 coding DNA: TGCAGTGCTATGGACAGGCTAGACAATGAGCAGTTCTTC. It codes for CSAMDRLDNEQFF.

Ten or more counts support this clonotype. As DNA, the CDR3 is TGTGCCAGCAGCCACGAACAGGCCTATAATTCACCCCTCCACTTT. Protein: CASSHEQAYNSPLHF. The chain carries TRBV7-8 and TRBJ1-6; TRBD1 is a possible D gene (5 bases). The length of the CDR3 is 15 residues. CDR1 is SGHVS and CDR2 is FQNEAQ in the germline V gene. Trimming cost V 5 bases and J 2 bases, with 10 bases left between them.

This sequence joins TRBV7-3 and TRBJ2-5; D might be TRBD2 (5 bases). The CDR3 length is 14 residues. V was cut by 1 base and J by 3 bases, with 9 bases left in between. CDR1 SGHTA and CDR2 FQGTGA come from the germline V gene. The CDR3 region is CASSLSLAEETQYF. The CDR3 nucleotides are TGTGCCAGCAGCTTAAGTCTAGCAGAAGAGACCCAGTACTTC.

This clonotype occurred a few times. The V call is TRBV5-1, the J call TRBJ2-2; possibly TRBD1 for D (5 bases). The length of the CDR3 is 16 residues. Germline values: CDR1 SGHRS, CDR2 YFSETQ. Trimming took off 0 bases at V and 0 bases at J, with 9 bases between the two ends. The CDR3 is CASSLGTTSNTGELFF. The CDR3 bases are TGCGCCAGCAGCTTGGGGACAACCTCGAACACCGGGGAGCTGTTTTTT.

This clonotype has more than one count but fewer than ten. The chain uses TRBV28 and TRBJ1-5; D is ambiguous. V gave up 2 bases and J gave up 0 bases, with 8 bases separating them. CDR3 length: 15 amino acids. The germline gives CDR1 MDHEN, CDR2 SYDVKM. The CDR3 here is CASSLGLNSNQPQHF. As DNA, the CDR3 is TGTGCCAGCAGTTTAGGTCTTAATAGCAATCAGCCCCAGCATTTT.

The rearrangement uses TRBV11-2 and TRBJ2-5; TRBD2 matches at 7 bases. J was trimmed by 5 bases and V by 2 bases; bases with no gene match: 5. Germline values: CDR1 SGHAT, CDR2 FQNNGV. The CDR3 runs 14 residues. As DNA, the CDR3 is TGTGCCAGCAGCTTAAGCGCTAGCGGTGAGACCCAGTACTTC. Translated, it gives CASSLSASGETQYF. The complete variable domain, with remaining parts taken from reference TRBV11-2 and TRBJ2-5, reads EAGVAQSPRYKIIEKRQSVAFWCNPISGHATLYWYQQILGQGPKLLIQFQNNGVVDDSQLPKDRFSAERLKGVDSTLKIQPAKLEDSAVYLCASSLSASGETQYFGPGTRLLVL.

This clonotype has a count of ten or more. The CDR3 DNA reads TGTGCCAGCAGTTTATACGACCTAGACACAGATACGCAGTATTTT. It specifies CASSLYDLDTDTQYF. The chain combines TRBV12-3 or TRBV12-4 with TRBJ2-3; no firm D call. CDR3 size: 15 residues. V gave up 2 bases and J gave up 2 bases, with 11 bases separating them.

This clonotype was seen repeatedly, ten times or more. The genes are TRBV5-1 and TRBJ1-5; weak D call: TRBD1 (5 bases). From germline, CDR1 is SGHRS and CDR2 YFSETQ. V lost 0 bases, J lost 8 bases, and 9 bases lay in between. The CDR3 length is 13 residues. The CDR3 nucleotides are TGCGCCAGCAGCTTGGGGGACGCTGAGCCCCAGCATTTT. The encoded protein is CASSLGDAEPQHF.

This clonotype was observed a few times. The chain recombines TRBV18 with TRBJ2-5; D is possibly TRBD2 (6 bases). Trimming removed 1 base at V and 3 bases at J, with 15 bases between. In germline, CDR1 is KGHSH, CDR2 LQKENI. The CDR3 consists of 16 residues. This CDR3 reads CASSPLLEVAEETQYF. CDR3 sequence (DNA): TGTGCCAGCTCACCACTTCTCGAGGTAGCGGAAGAGACCCAGTACTTC. Supplemented by reference TRBV18 and TRBJ2-5, the full variable domain reads NAGVMQNPRHLVRRRGQEARLRCSPMKGHSHVYWYRQLPEEGLKFMVYLQKENIIDESGMPKERFSAEFPKEGPSILRIQQVVRGDSAAYFCASSPLLEVAEETQYFGPGTRLLVL.

There are a few counts of this clonotype. The chain employs TRBV12-3 or TRBV12-4 and TRBJ2-1, with TRBD1 identical over 8 bases. CDR3 size: 13 residues. Germline trimming cut 5 bases from V and 5 bases from J; bases unmatched to any gene: 2. CDR3 DNA: TGTGCCAGCAGTGAGACAGGGGACAATGAGCAGTTCTTC. It translates to CASSETGDNEQFF.

The rearrangement joins TRBV6-4 to TRBJ1-5; no clear D gene. V lost 0 bases and J 7 bases, leaving 4 bases between the germline ends. The germline V gene encodes CDR1 MRHNA and CDR2 SNTAGT. The CDR3 runs 12 residues. CDR3 nucleotides: TGTGCCAGCAGTGACTCCGGGCAGCCCCAGCATTTT. Translated, it gives CASSDSGQPQHF.